This is a list of T cell receptor beta chains from one sample in a study of shared clonotypes between healthy human individuals. Assay used: immunoSEQ multiplex PCR; TCRdb lists only in-frame clones, some missing. The sample holds about 2,200,000 clones, about 92% seen once. Sequencing used naive CD8+ T cells from PBMCs. These receptors all come from a man between 18 and 35 years old in good health. Some clones in this sample may be carry-over from other donors' samples. CDR3s include the opening cysteine and the closing phenylalanine or tryptophan. Each record gives: CDR3 DNA, CDR3 protein, clone size, J gene, D gene, V gene. D genes are given only for firm matches. Rows may omit the clone size; those that give it use once, few, many or a size class.

CDR3nt: TGTGCCATCAGTAGCACCGGGACTAGCGGACCCCCGAACACCGGGGAGCTGTTTTTT; CDR3aa: CAISSTGTSGPPNTGELFF; abundance: .; j_gene: TRBJ2-2; d_gene: TRBD2; v_gene: TRBV10-3
CDR3nt: TGTGCCAGCTCACCGCCGGAGGACTCTAGCACAGATACGCAGTATTTT; CDR3aa: CASSPPEDSSTDTQYF; abundance: .; j_gene: TRBJ2-3; d_gene: .; v_gene: TRBV18
CDR3nt: TGTGCCAGCAGCCTAAAGGGGTGGAACACTGAAGCTTTCTTT; CDR3aa: CASSLKGWNTEAFF; abundance: .; j_gene: TRBJ1-1; d_gene: .; v_gene: TRBV28
CDR3nt: TGTGCCAGCAGCCATCTGTGGGACGAGCAGTACTTC; CDR3aa: CASSHLWDEQYF; abundance: .; j_gene: TRBJ2-7; d_gene: .; v_gene: TRBV7-2
CDR3nt: TGTGCCAGCAGCTTAGATCAGGGGAAGGATGAGCAGTTCTTC; CDR3aa: CASSLDQGKDEQFF; abundance: .; j_gene: TRBJ2-1; d_gene: .; v_gene: TRBV7-9
CDR3nt: TGTGCCTGGGGTGGACTGAGCTACGAGCAGTACTTC; CDR3aa: CAWGGLSYEQYF; abundance: .; j_gene: TRBJ2-7; d_gene: .; v_gene: TRBV30
CDR3nt: TGTGCCAGCAGTTATAACCGTAAAGGTCTTGGGAACACCATATATTTT; CDR3aa: CASSYNRKGLGNTIYF; abundance: .; j_gene: TRBJ1-3; d_gene: .; v_gene: TRBV6-5
CDR3nt: TGTGCCAGCTCTTACGGACCGGGACAGGGGGCGGGTGGCTACACCTTC; CDR3aa: CASSYGPGQGAGGYTF; abundance: .; j_gene: TRBJ1-2; d_gene: TRBD1; v_gene: TRBV27
CDR3nt: TGTGCCAGCAGGGCCGGGACTAGTAACGCAGATACGCAGTATTTT; CDR3aa: CASRAGTSNADTQYF; abundance: once; j_gene: TRBJ2-3; d_gene: TRBD2; v_gene: TRBV27
CDR3nt: TGCAGCGTTGCCCCTTGGGGGGCGAAAAATGAGCAGTTCTTC; CDR3aa: CSVAPWGAKNEQFF; abundance: .; j_gene: TRBJ2-1; d_gene: .; v_gene: TRBV29-1
CDR3nt: TGTGCCAGCAGCTTGGAATTGAGGAACACTGAAGCTTTCTTT; CDR3aa: CASSLELRNTEAFF; abundance: .; j_gene: TRBJ1-1; d_gene: .; v_gene: TRBV5-4
CDR3nt: TGTGCCAGTAGCCCAACAGATAGCTCTGGAAACACCATATATTTT; CDR3aa: CASSPTDSSGNTIYF; abundance: .; j_gene: TRBJ1-3; d_gene: .; v_gene: TRBV19
CDR3nt: TGTGCCAGCAGCGTAGGACGATCGCCCGGCACAGATACGCAGTATTTT; CDR3aa: CASSVGRSPGTDTQYF; abundance: .; j_gene: TRBJ2-3; d_gene: .; v_gene: TRBV9
CDR3nt: TGTGCCAGCAGTTGGGACACCGGTGCCCAATTGACTGAAGCTTTCTTT; CDR3aa: CASSWDTGAQLTEAFF; abundance: .; j_gene: TRBJ1-1; d_gene: .; v_gene: TRBV27